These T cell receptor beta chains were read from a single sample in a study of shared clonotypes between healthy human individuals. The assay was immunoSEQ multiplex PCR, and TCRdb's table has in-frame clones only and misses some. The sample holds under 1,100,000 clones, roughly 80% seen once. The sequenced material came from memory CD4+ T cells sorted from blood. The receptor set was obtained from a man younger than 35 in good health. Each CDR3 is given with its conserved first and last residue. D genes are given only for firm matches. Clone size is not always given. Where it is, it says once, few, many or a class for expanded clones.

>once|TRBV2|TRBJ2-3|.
TGTGCCAGCAGTGTGAGGGAGCGGGTCCCGCAGTATTTT
CASSVRERVPQYF
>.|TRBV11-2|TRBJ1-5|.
TGTGCCAGCAGCTTAGTAGGGAATCAGCCCCAGCATTTT
CASSLVGNQPQHF
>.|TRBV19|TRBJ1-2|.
TGTGCCAGTAGTATAGACCAGGGACGGAATGGCTACACCTTC
CASSIDQGRNGYTF
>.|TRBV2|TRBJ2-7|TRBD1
TGTGCCATCCTATTCGACAGGGGGATGTACGAGCAGTACTTC
CAILFDRGMYEQYF
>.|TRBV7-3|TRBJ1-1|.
TGTGCCAGCAGCTTACAAGATAACACTGAAGCTTTCTTT
CASSLQDNTEAFF
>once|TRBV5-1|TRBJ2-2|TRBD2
TGCGCCAGCAGCCTAATAGCGGGAGGGACCGGGGAGCTGTTTTTT
CASSLIAGGTGELFF
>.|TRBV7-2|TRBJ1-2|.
TGTGCCAGCAGCTTAGACGGGGGTTATGGCTACACCTTC
CASSLDGGYGYTF
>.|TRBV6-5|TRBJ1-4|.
TGTGCCAGCAGTTACGTAGGGGTGATTGGGGAAAAACTGTTTTTT
CASSYVGVIGEKLFF
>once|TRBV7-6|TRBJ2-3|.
TGTGCCAGCAGCTTAGGGAGGGCGGGGCCTAGCACAGATACGCAGTATTTT
CASSLGRAGPSTDTQYF
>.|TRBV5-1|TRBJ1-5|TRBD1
TGCGCCAGCTCGACAGGGGGCGCGAATCAGCCCCAGCATTTT
CASSTGGANQPQHF
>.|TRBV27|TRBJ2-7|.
TGTGCCAGCAGTTTAAGGGGGGCCAACGAGCAGTACTTC
CASSLRGANEQYF
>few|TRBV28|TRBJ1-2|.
TGTGCCAGCAGTTCCTGGGAGGGTGGCTATGGCTACACCTTC
CASSSWEGGYGYTF
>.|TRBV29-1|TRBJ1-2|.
TGCAGCGTGCGACGGGAAAACTATGGCTACACCTTC
CSVRRENYGYTF
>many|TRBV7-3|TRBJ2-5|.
TGTGCCAGCAGCTACAAGCCGGGACCCACGGGAGAGACCCAGTACTTC
CASSYKPGPTGETQYF